The 26 T cell receptor beta chains given below trace back to one sample, sequenced in a study of tumor-infiltrating lymphocytes in primary liver carcinoma. Unsorted bulk tissue, about 19-30 mg of it, served as the source for co-extraction of RNA and DNA. From roughly 0.55 ug of total RNA, TCR beta-specific cDNA was reverse-transcribed using a constant-region primer. A slightly modified ARM-PCR protocol with three nested multiplex PCR rounds produced these TCR beta libraries. With TRBV1-TRBV30 forward primers and a C-beta reverse primer, the first two PCR rounds were run for approximately 10 cycles each. Using its own MiXCR run on the multiplex PCR reads, TCRdb lists one record per CDR3 protein. The sample consists of under 200,000 distinct CDR3 sequences, 85% of them appearing once. The sequenced sample consisted of tumor tissue from primary liver carcinoma. The receptors here all came from a man in his forties with primary liver carcinoma and hepatitis B virus infection.

Of note for this clonotype: Being one base from a much bigger clone, this may be a read error. This rearrangement joins TRBV25-1 to TRBJ2-1; 9 nucleotides match TRBD2. The length of the CDR3 is 14 residues. V shed 4 bases and J 4 bases; nucleotides not matched to a gene: 2. CDR1 MGHDK and CDR2 SYGVNS come from the germline V gene. The CDR3 sequence: CASSGTSAYNEQFF. The CDR3 region has the DNA TGTGCCAGCAGTGGGACTAGCGCTTACAATGAGCAGTTCTTC. Combining the CDR3 with reference TRBV25-1 and TRBJ2-1 gives the whole variable domain EADIYQTPRYLVIGTGKKITLECSQTMGHDKMYWYQQDPGMELHLIHYSYGVNSTEKGDLSSESTVSRIRTEHFPLTLESARPSHTSQYLCASSGTSAYNEQFFGPGTRLTVL.

With regard to this clonotype: A read error may produce the germline difference seen at one junction end. This chain links TRBV12-3 or TRBV12-4 with TRBJ1-4, with D possibly being TRBD1 (5 bases). This CDR3 is 13 amino acids long. As DNA, the CDR3 is TGTGGCAGCAGTTTAGCTGGGACCGAAAAACAGTTTTTT. This gives the protein CGSSLAGTEKQFF.

J is TRBJ1-2 and V is TRBV6-5, with D uncertain. Germline CDR1 is MNHEY and CDR2 is SVGAGI. The CDR3 totals 13 residues. Here the CDR3 DNA reads TGTGTCAGTAGGGTCGGGGTCAACAATGGCTACACCTTC. This translates into CVSRVGVNNGYTF.

As regards this clonotype: The junction departs from germline at one end; a sequencing error may be responsible. DNA of the CDR3: TGTGCCAGCACCATGGCTAGCGGGAGAGGGAGCATAGATACGCAGTATTTT. Amino acids: CASTMASGRGSIDTQYF. This chain links TRBV6-4 with TRBJ2-3; 10 nucleotides line up with TRBD2. The CDR3 is made up of 17 amino acids. Germline loops: CDR1 MRHNA, CDR2 SNTAGT.

For this clonotype: Mismatch with germline at one junction end may stem from a read error. As DNA, the CDR3 is TGTGTCAGCAGTTACTCGTGGGACATCTATGGCTACACCTTC. Its protein product is CVSSYSWDIYGYTF. The V gene is TRBV6-5, the J gene TRBJ1-2; D perhaps matches TRBD1 (6 bases). Germline CDR1 is MNHEY and CDR2 is SVGAGI. This CDR3 has 14 residues.

Comments on this clonotype: A much larger clone lies one base from this, so it may be a read error. J is TRBJ2-7 and V is TRBV30; 7 nucleotides line up with TRBD2. This CDR3 comprises 15 residues. CDR1 and CDR2 (germline): GTSNPN, SVGIG (reference sequence). V lost 0 bases to trimming and J lost 0 bases; unmatched junction nucleotides: 5. CDR3 nucleotides: TGTGCCTGGAGTGTAGAACTAGCGAGCTCCTACGAGCAGTACTTC. It translates to CAWSVELASSYEQYF.

The V and J genes are TRBV6-2 or TRBV6-3 and TRBJ1-2, with unresolved D. Germline loops: CDR1 MNHEY, CDR2 SVGEGT. The V end was cut by 2 bases, the J end by 7 bases, with 11 bases between. The CDR3 is made up of 13 amino acids. The CDR3 is CASSYNGIFGYTF. CDR3 in DNA: TGTGCCAGCAGTTACAACGGGATCTTTGGCTACACCTTC.

Of note for this clonotype: The junction and the germline gene differ at one end; a read error may be behind it. The chain uses TRBV29-1 and TRBJ2-5, with TRBD1 matching 8 bases. The CDR3 length is 13 residues. Germline V gene lookup returns CDR1 SQVTM and CDR2 ANQGSEA. The CDR3 sequence: CSVDPGGVEIQYF. The CDR3 DNA follows: TGCAGCGTTGATCCAGGGGGCGTGGAGATCCAGTACTTC.

This clonotype was seen once. An end of the junction differs from the germline gene, which may be a read error. This chain links TRBV29-1 with TRBJ2-7; D perhaps matches TRBD1 (6 bases). CDR1 and CDR2 from the germline V gene are SQVTM and ANQGSEA. CDR3 length equals 15 residues. CDR3 in amino acids: CSVTGPDRNLYEHYF. The CDR3, as DNA: TGCAGCGTTACCGGACCTGACAGGAATCTCTACGAGCACTACTTC.

As to this clonotype: A read error may account for a junction end that differs from germline. The chain is built from TRBV11-2 and TRBJ2-1; no definite D call. Germline V CDR1 and CDR2: SGHAT, FQNNGV. This CDR3 is built from 15 residues. DNA of the CDR3: TGTGCCAGCAGCGTTAACGGGCCAATCGACAATGAGCGGTTCTTC. Amino acids: CASSVNGPIDNERFF. Looking up the rest from reference TRBV11-2 and TRBJ2-1 gives the full variable domain: EAGVAQSPRYKIIEKRQSVAFWCNPISGHATLYWYQQILGQGPKLLIQFQNNGVVDDSQLPKDRFSAERLKGVDSTLKIQPAKLEDSAVYLCASSVNGPIDNERFFGPGTRLTVL.

Turning to this clonotype: A junction boundary mismatches the germline segment, possibly from a read error. CDR3 protein: CSVAPTVNVQSF. The CDR3 region has the DNA TGCAGCGTGGCACCGACAGTCAATGTGCAGTCCTTC. The chain carries TRBV29-1 and TRBJ2-1, with D perhaps matching TRBD1 (5 bases). CDR1 and CDR2 (germline): SQVTM, ANQGSEA. The CDR3 has 12 residues.

This chain joins TRBV5-6 and TRBJ2-7; 8 nucleotides align to TRBD2. The CDR3 has 18 amino acids. With 2 bases clipped from V and 0 bases from J, the junction kept 13 bases outside the gene matches. Germline V gives CDR1 SGHDT, CDR2 YYEEEE. DNA of the CDR3: TGTGCCAGCAGCTTTGGACCAGCGGGAGTCACCAACTCCTACGAGCAGTACTTC. Translating gives CASSFGPAGVTNSYEQYF.

Points on this clonotype: One junction end does not reproduce the germline sequence, and a read error may be involved. The chain employs TRBV28 and TRBJ1-5; D is possibly TRBD1 (5 bases). The CDR3 sequence is 14 residues long. Germline lookup yields CDR1 MDHEN and CDR2 SYDVKM. The CDR3 reads CASRSRGASQPQHF. The CDR3 nucleotides read TGCGCCAGCAGGTCGAGAGGGGCTTCCCAGCCCCAGCATTTT.

As regards this clonotype: One junction end disagrees with the germline gene, perhaps due to a read error. The chain recombines TRBV14 with TRBJ2-1; tentatively, D is TRBD2 (6 bases). Per germline, CDR1 SGHDN and CDR2 FVKESK. CDR3 size: 16 residues. Written as DNA, the CDR3 is TGTGCCAGCAGCGCCGTAGCGGCATGGGTAAACAATGACCAGTTCTTC. Encoded protein: CASSAVAAWVNNDQFF.

As regards this clonotype: The junction shows a germline mismatch at one end, possibly a read error. The chain is built from TRBV6-6 and TRBJ1-5; D is undetermined. The J call is doubtful: the DNA matches TRBJ2-3 better. Germline CDR1 is MNHNY and CDR2 is SVGAGI (reference sequence). CDR3 length: 13 amino acids. CDR3 nucleotide sequence: TGTGCTAGCAGTGGATTTAGCAATCAGCCCCAGTATTTT. This translates into CASSGFSNQPQYF.

Concerning this clonotype itself: Lacking the conserved final phenylalanine or tryptophan, this CDR3 likely reflects a read error. Because the CDR3's place on the DNA is in doubt, the DNA is left out and the CDR3 is given as listed by TCRdb. The V gene is TRBV11-1, the J gene TRBJ2-4; the table's D call of TRBD2 was not tested on the DNA. The CDR3 adds up to 17 amino acids, both ends counted. The germline gives CDR1 SGHAT, CDR2 FQDESV (reference sequence). CDR3 protein: CASSFPGTTGTKNIQNY.

As concerns this clonotype: A read error is likely, as this CDR3 ends without the conserved phenylalanine or tryptophan. This chain joins TRBV12-3 or TRBV12-4 and TRBJ1-4; D may be TRBD1 (6 bases). The CDR3 has 13 amino acids. CDR3 sequence reads: CVGGAATNEKLFS. DNA of the CDR3: TGTGTCGGGGGGGCGGCAACTAATGAAAAACTGTTTTCT.

The V and J genes are TRBV4-3 and TRBJ2-2, with D unresolved. Germline CDR1 and CDR2: LGHNA and YSLEER. With 0 bases removed from V and 7 bases from J, the gap between germline ends came to 18 bases. CDR3 length equals 17 residues. The CDR3 region has the DNA TGCGCCAGCAGCCAAGACCGGTCGTCAGTCCGAGGCGGGGAGCTGTTTTTT. As protein: CASSQDRSSVRGGELFF.

This clonotype was found once. In this CDR3 the conserved last residue, phenylalanine or tryptophan, is missing, so a read error is likely. This sequence joins TRBV14 and TRBJ1-1; D not certain. The CDR3 extends over 13 amino acids. Trimming took off 0 bases at V and 5 bases at J, with 7 bases between the two ends. Looked up from germline, CDR1 is SGHDN and CDR2 is FVKESK. For the CDR3, the DNA is TGTGCCAGCAGCCAAGACTGGGTAACTGAAGCTTTCTAT. Its protein is CASSQDWVTEAFY.

This clonotype was picked up many times. The chain carries TRBV6-1 and TRBJ2-2, with a possible D match to TRBD2 (5 bases). Trimming stripped 4 bases from V and 6 bases from J, with 12 bases between. The length of the CDR3 is 14 residues. CDR1 and CDR2 from the germline V gene are MNHNS and SASEGT. CDR3 sequence reads: CASSGASSAGELFF. The CDR3, as DNA: TGTGCCAGCAGTGGTGCTAGCAGCGCCGGGGAGCTGTTTTTT.

As regards this clonotype: This may be a read error, as it is one base from a much larger clone. This rearrangement joins TRBV30 to TRBJ2-1; TRBD2 aligns across 11 bases. The germline CDR1 and CDR2 sequences are GTSNPN and SVGIG (reference sequence). The ends lost 3 bases at V and 9 bases at J; junction bases unmatched: 13. The CDR3 contains 16 residues. CDR3 in DNA: TGTGCCTGGAGAGGTAGCGGGAGGGCCGATGGCGCTGAGCAGTTCTTC. Its translation is CAWRGSGRADGAEQFF.

In the case of this clonotype: At one boundary the junction diverges from the germline segment, which might be a read error. The chain is built from TRBV11-3 and TRBJ2-1, with D maybe TRBD2 (5 bases). Germline loops: CDR1 SGHNT, CDR2 YENEEA. The CDR3 consists of 12 residues. The DNA for the CDR3 is TGTGGCAGCGGCTTAAATACCAATGAGCAGTTGTTC. This encodes CGSGLNTNEQLF.

Comments on this clonotype: The junction shows a germline mismatch at one end, possibly a read error. The chain has TRBV4-1 and TRBJ1-4, with D perhaps TRBD1 (6 bases). Germline V lookup: CDR1 MGHRA, CDR2 YSYEKL. The CDR3 extends over 15 amino acids. The CDR3 coding sequence is TGCGCAAGCAGCCTCTGGGGGGCAGCTAGTGTAAAACTGTTTTTT. This gives the protein CASSLWGAASVKLFF.

As to this clonotype: The junction shows a germline mismatch at one end, possibly a read error. The V gene is TRBV29-1, the J gene TRBJ2-1; D gene uncertain. Per the germline V gene, CDR1 is SQVTM and CDR2 is ANQGSEA. CDR3 size: 14 residues. CDR3 amino acids: CSVRQRSYYNEQFF. The CDR3 nucleotides read TGCAGCGTTCGGCAGAGGAGCTACTACAATGAACAGTTCTTC.

The chain has TRBV11-3 and TRBJ1-1; tentative D call: TRBD1 (5 bases). Germline values: CDR1 SGHNT, CDR2 YENEEA. This CDR3 is 13 amino acids long. CDR3 nucleotide sequence: TGTGTCTGCAGCCTTGCAGGGTACACTGAAGCTTTCTTT. The encoded protein is CVCSLAGYTEAFF.

About this clonotype: Relative to the germline gene, one junction end is altered; a read error may explain this. The V gene is TRBV11-1, the J gene TRBJ2-3, with D perhaps given as TRBD1 or TRBD2 (5 bases each). Germline-derived CDR1 and CDR2 are SGHAT and FQDESV (reference sequence). This CDR3 has 19 amino acids. The CDR3 DNA is TGTGCCAGCAGCGCTGGGGGAAGCTCTGCTGGAGCCCGCACAGATACCCAGTATTTT. This translates into CASSAGGSSAGARTDTQYF. The full variable domain, with the rest looked up from reference TRBV11-1 and TRBJ2-3, is EAEVAQSPRYKITEKSQAVAFWCDPISGHATLYWYRQILGQGPELLVQFQDESVVDDSQLPKDRFSAERLKGVDSTLKIQPAELGDSAMYLCASSAGGSSAGARTDTQYFGPGTRLTVL.